This T cell receptor (beta chain) was identified in a study of CD8+ T cells in alopecia areata. Once RNA had been extracted, it was reverse transcribed into cDNA to act as the sequencing template. TCRdb's table, derived via immunoSEQ multiplex PCR, lists solely in-frame clones and lacks some. The sample contains some 180,000 clones, about 55% of which appear only once. Treatment: oral pan-JAK inhibitor, 5-10 mg twice daily. J lost 4 bases, V lost 5 bases, and 3 bases had no gene match. This CDR3 is built from 13 residues. Germline V lookup: CDR1 GTSNPN, CDR2 SVGIG (reference sequence). This sample comprised CD8+ T cells sorted from blood, obtained at week 24, from a patient treated with tofacitinib. The J gene is TRBJ1-5, the V gene TRBV30, with 9 nucleotides matching TRBD1. This clonotype was sampled from a human donor with alopecia areata. CDR3 amino acids: CAWGTGWNQPQHF. The CDR3, as DNA: TGTGCCTGGGGGACAGGGTGGAATCAGCCCCAGCATTTT.